A single sample is the source of the 28 T cell receptor beta chains below, sequenced in a study of neoadjuvant anti-PD-1 for oral cavity cancer. Assay used: immunoSEQ multiplex PCR; TCRdb lists only in-frame clones, some missing. Of 15,000 to 20,000 clones listed, roughly 69% are singletons. The specimen was PBMCs, collected before nivolumab (anti-PD-1) treatment. All receptors derive from a person between 35 and 79 years old with oral cavity squamous cell carcinoma.

The gene calls are TRBV18 and TRBJ2-6; 7 bases line up with TRBD1. The germline gives CDR1 KGHSH, CDR2 LQKENI. The CDR3 is 17 amino acids. V dropped 2 bases and J dropped 0; count of bases not matched to a gene: 4. The CDR3 loop is CASSPGQASSGANVLTF. CDR3 sequence (DNA): TGTGCCAGCTCACCAGGACAGGCAAGCTCTGGGGCCAACGTCCTGACTTTC.

V and J are TRBV28 and TRBJ1-5; D ambiguous. The CDR3 length is 13 residues. Deletions cut 3 bases from V and 7 bases from J, with 10 bases between. Germline V gene data show CDR1 as MDHEN and CDR2 as SYDVKM. CDR3 in amino acids: CASSFPGWQPQHF. The CDR3 DNA is TGTGCCAGCAGTTTTCCGGGGTGGCAGCCCCAGCATTTT.

The chain joins TRBV10-1 to TRBJ1-5, with a weak D call TRBD1 (6 bases). This CDR3 region has 15 residues. V gave up 6 bases and J gave up 4 bases, with 16 bases separating them. Germline-derived CDR1 and CDR2 are WNHNN and SYGVQD (reference sequence). CDR3 in DNA: TGCGCCAGCAGACCAACGGGAGGGGGTAATCAGCCCCAGCATTTT. This encodes CASRPTGGGNQPQHF.

This chain uses TRBV20-1 with TRBJ2-7; TRBD1 might be the D (6 bases). The length of the CDR3 is 11 residues. V lost 6 bases and J lost 4, with 10 bases in between. Germline loops: CDR1 DFQATT, CDR2 SNEGSKA (reference sequence). The DNA for the CDR3 is TGCAGTGCAGAGCAGGGGTACGAGCAGTACTTC. This sequence encodes CSAEQGYEQYF.

This chain uses TRBV7-8 with TRBJ1-4, with a tentative D call TRBD1 (6 bases). The V end was cut by 2 bases, the J end by 5 bases, with 12 bases between. CDR3 length: 15 amino acids. Germline V gives CDR1 SGHVS, CDR2 FQNEAQ. CDR3 DNA sequence: TGTGCCAGCAGCTTACCAGGGGCTTCAAATGAAAAACTGTTTTTT. It encodes CASSLPGASNEKLFF.

CDR3 in DNA: TGTGCCAGCAGCACACGACAGAACGAGCAGTACTTC. Encoded protein: CASSTRQNEQYF. This chain joins TRBV7-9 and TRBJ2-7, with D possibly being TRBD1 (5 bases). Trimming took off 5 bases at V and 5 bases at J, with 10 bases between the two ends. Germline values: CDR1 SEHNR, CDR2 FQNEAQ (reference sequence). The CDR3 totals 12 residues.

The rearrangement links TRBV29-1 to TRBJ2-3, with 12 positions matching TRBD2. The ends lost 6 bases at V and 0 bases at J; junction bases unmatched: 7. The CDR3 totals 16 residues. Germline V CDR1 and CDR2: SQVTM, ANQGSEA. Here the CDR3 DNA reads TGCAGCGTGCGACTAGCGGGAGAAGGGAGCACAGATACGCAGTATTTT. As protein: CSVRLAGEGSTDTQYF.

The rearrangement links TRBV9 to TRBJ1-1, with 9 bases that match TRBD1. CDR1 is SGDLS and CDR2 is YYNGEE in the germline V gene. This CDR3 has 15 amino acids. J gave up 1 base and V 2 bases, and 3 bases lay outside the gene matches. Here the CDR3 DNA reads TGTGCCAGCAGCGTGACGGGACAGGGGAACACTGAAGCTTTCTTT. Amino acids: CASSVTGQGNTEAFF. Based on the CDR3 plus reference TRBV9 and TRBJ1-1, the full variable domain is DSGVTQTPKHLITATGQRVTLRCSPRSGDLSVYWYQQSLDQGLQFLIQYYNGEERAKGNILERFSAQQFPDLHSELNLSSLELGDSALYFCASSVTGQGNTEAFFGQGTRLTVV.

The chain links TRBV27 to TRBJ2-7; D is ambiguous. V lost 6 bases and J lost 0, with 9 bases in between. This CDR3 has 13 residues. Per the germline V gene, CDR1 is MNHEY and CDR2 is SMNVEV (reference sequence). The CDR3 loop is CASSLKTSYEQYF. CDR3 bases: TGTGCCAGCAGCCTCAAAACCTCCTACGAGCAGTACTTC.

The gene calls are TRBV9 and TRBJ1-4; no reliable D call. Germline CDR1 SGDLS, CDR2 YYNGEE. V lost 3 bases and J 10 bases, leaving 16 bases between the germline ends. CDR3 size: 14 residues. CDR3 coding DNA: TGTGCCAGCAGCGCGGCGGGGTCTCTAGGAAAACTGTTTTTT. This sequence encodes CASSAAGSLGKLFF. The entire variable domain, with the rest obtained from reference TRBV9 and TRBJ1-4, is as follows: DSGVTQTPKHLITATGQRVTLRCSPRSGDLSVYWYQQSLDQGLQFLIQYYNGEERAKGNILERFSAQQFPDLHSELNLSSLELGDSALYFCASSAAGSLGKLFFGSGTQLSVL.

This chain uses TRBV5-6 with TRBJ1-1; D remains unclear. The CDR3 spans 14 residues. Germline loops: CDR1 SGHDT, CDR2 YYEEEE. Trimming left V 0 bases short and J 1 base short, with 7 bases between. The CDR3 reads CASSLGTGNTEAFF. Written as DNA, the CDR3 is TGTGCCAGCAGCTTGGGGACGGGGAACACTGAAGCTTTCTTT.

This clone occurred a few times. The chain joins TRBV9 to TRBJ2-1; TRBD2 matches 7 bases. The CDR3 covers 15 residues. Germline V gene sequence: CDR1 SGDLS, CDR2 YYNGEE. The J segment lost 7 bases and the V segment lost 1 base, leaving 8 bases of the junction unmatched. The CDR3 is CASSVSRLAVNEQFF. DNA for the CDR3: TGTGCCAGCAGCGTATCCCGGCTAGCGGTGAATGAGCAGTTCTTC.

The J gene is TRBJ2-1, the V gene TRBV20-1, with TRBD1 as a possible D gene (6 bases). Germline assignment: CDR1 DFQATT and CDR2 SNEGSKA (reference sequence). The CDR3 runs to 10 residues. The V end lost 4 bases, the J end lost 16 bases, and 14 bases lay between the germline ends. The CDR3 nucleotides are TGCAGTGCTACAAAACTAGGGGGATTCTTC. As protein: CSATKLGGFF.

This clone has more than one count but fewer than ten. The chain combines TRBV5-1 with TRBJ2-1; 7 positions agree with TRBD2. The junction had 16 bases not matched to a gene; V was cut back by 1 base and J by 9 bases. The CDR3 length is 17 residues. Germline V gene sequence: CDR1 SGHRS, CDR2 YFSETQ. CDR3 sequence: CASSLIWAAGQKGEQFF. CDR3 in DNA: TGCGCCAGCAGCTTGATTTGGGCAGCGGGGCAGAAGGGTGAGCAGTTCTTC.

This chain links TRBV29-1 with TRBJ2-1; D is perhaps TRBD1 (5 bases). Trimming removed 4 bases from V and 1 base from J, with 11 bases in between. The CDR3 consists of 14 residues. The germline V gene encodes CDR1 SQVTM and CDR2 ANQGSEA. The CDR3 loop reads CSVGFRGSYNEQFF. CDR3 bases: TGCAGCGTTGGGTTTAGGGGTTCCTACAATGAGCAGTTCTTC.

The gene calls are TRBV29-1 and TRBJ2-2, with D hard to call. The CDR3 is made up of 12 amino acids. V was trimmed by 5 bases and J by 2 bases, leaving 6 bases between them. The germline CDR1 and CDR2 sequences are SQVTM and ANQGSEA. CDR3 nucleotide sequence: TGCAGCGTTTCCCCAAACACCGGGGAGCTGTTTTTT. This gives the protein CSVSPNTGELFF.

The chain has TRBV7-8 and TRBJ2-7; D is undetermined. Germline V gene data show CDR1 as SGHVS and CDR2 as FQNEAQ. V was clipped by 1 base and J by 4 bases, with 14 bases between them. CDR3 length: 15 residues. The CDR3 DNA follows: TGTGCCAGCAGCTTAGGACGCCCAGATGGGTACGAGCAGTACTTC. This encodes CASSLGRPDGYEQYF.

The chain uses TRBV6-6 and TRBJ1-5; 7 positions match TRBD1. The CDR3 consists of 14 residues. With 6 bases clipped from V and 11 bases from J, the junction kept 13 bases outside the gene matches. In germline, CDR1 is MNHNY, CDR2 SVGAGI (reference sequence). The CDR3 spells CASRMTGTDYTQHF. The CDR3 bases are TGTGCCAGCAGGATGACAGGGACCGACTACACCCAGCATTTT.

This chain links TRBV5-8 with TRBJ2-1; weak D call: TRBD1 (5 bases). There are 11 residues in the CDR3. CDR1 SGHTS and CDR2 YDEGEE come from the germline V gene. The ends were cut back, 5 bases at V and 9 bases at J, with 9 bases in the middle. CDR3: CASRYRGEQFF. The CDR3 bases are TGTGCCAGCAGATATAGGGGTGAGCAGTTCTTC. Complete variable domain (other parts from reference TRBV5-8 and TRBJ2-1): EAGVTQSPTHLIKTRGQQATLRCSPISGHTSVYWYQQALGLGLQFLLWYDEGEERNRGNFPPRFSGRQFPNYSSELNVNALELEDSALYLCASRYRGEQFFGPGTRLTVL.

The CDR3 DNA is TGTGCCAGCACTGTAGTAGGGGGCGAGCAGTACTTC. It is translated as CASTVVGGEQYF. This chain joins TRBV6-5 and TRBJ2-7; D might be TRBD1 (6 bases). This CDR3 is built from 12 residues. Germline V lookup: CDR1 MNHEY, CDR2 SVGAGI. V dropped 7 bases and J dropped 6 bases, with 13 bases sitting between them.

The J gene is TRBJ2-1, the V gene TRBV9; 11 nucleotides match TRBD1. The V gene end was trimmed by 2 bases and the J gene end by 6 bases; junction bases not matched to a gene: 4. The CDR3 has 15 amino acids. CDR1 and CDR2 from the germline V gene are SGDLS and YYNGEE. The CDR3 DNA is TGTGCCAGCAGCGTTGGGACAGGGGGGTTCAATGAGCAGTTCTTC. Residues: CASSVGTGGFNEQFF.

This clone has a handful of counts. The J gene is TRBJ1-1, the V gene TRBV2; D is unresolved. Germline loops: CDR1 SNHLY, CDR2 FYNNEI. The CDR3 loop spans 14 amino acids. Trimming took 2 bases from V and 0 from J, leaving 7 bases between them. CDR3 sequence (DNA): TGTGCCAGCAGTGAATGGCGGCTGAACACTGAAGCTTTCTTT. This encodes CASSEWRLNTEAFF.

This clone was recorded a few times. This sequence joins TRBV14 and TRBJ1-2; 7 nucleotides line up with TRBD1. The CDR3 sequence is 16 residues long. The V gene end was trimmed by 3 bases and the J gene end by 2 bases; junction bases not matched to a gene: 9. The germline V gene encodes CDR1 SGHDN and CDR2 FVKESK. CDR3 loop: CASSQRRDSENYGYTF. DNA for the CDR3: TGTGCCAGCAGCCAGCGTCGGGACAGCGAAAACTATGGCTACACCTTC.

This chain joins TRBV6-1 and TRBJ1-5; a weak D match, TRBD1 (5 bases). The V gene lost 5 bases and the J gene lost 5 bases, with 16 bases spanning the gap. Germline V gene sequence: CDR1 MNHNS, CDR2 SASEGT. CDR3 length: 15 residues. CDR3 residues: CASSPGGGQDQPQHF. For the CDR3, the DNA is TGTGCCAGCAGTCCGGGGGGTGGGCAAGATCAGCCCCAGCATTTT.

The chain is built from TRBV19 and TRBJ1-1; weak D call: TRBD1 (6 bases). Germline assignment: CDR1 LNHDA and CDR2 SQIVND (reference sequence). The V end was cut by 2 bases, the J end by 4 bases, with 11 bases between. The CDR3 extends over 14 amino acids. In nucleotides, the CDR3 is TGTGCCAGTAGTATACAGGGGAGTGCCACTGAAGCTTTCTTT. Its protein product is CASSIQGSATEAFF.

Details on this clone: Germline is not matched at one junction end, which may reflect a read error. V usage is TRBV2 and J usage is TRBJ2-4; TRBD1 matches 7 bases. This CDR3 spans 15 amino acids. Germline assignment: CDR1 SNHLY and CDR2 FYNNEI. As DNA, the CDR3 is TGTGCCAGCAGGGAAGAGACAGGGGCCAAAAACATTCAGTACTTC. Its protein product is CASREETGAKNIQYF.

The CDR3, as DNA: TGTGCCAGCAGCTTAGGCCTAGCGGGATCTGGCAAAAACATTCAGTACTTC. It is translated as CASSLGLAGSGKNIQYF. The chain has TRBV13 and TRBJ2-4; TRBD2 agrees at 9 bases. Looked up from germline, CDR1 is PRHDT and CDR2 is FYEKMQ (reference sequence). CDR3 size: 17 residues. The V segment lost 0 bases and the J segment 3 bases; nucleotides outside the gene matches: 6.

The chain joins TRBV25-1 to TRBJ2-7; TRBD2 matches at 12 bases. The V gene's germline CDR1 is MGHDK and CDR2 SYGVNS. With V trimmed by 7 bases and J by 7 bases, 8 bases remained unmatched. The CDR3 extends over 14 amino acids. CDR3 amino acids: CASTQTSGSGEQYF. The CDR3 DNA reads TGTGCCAGCACCCAGACTAGCGGGAGTGGGGAGCAGTACTTC.